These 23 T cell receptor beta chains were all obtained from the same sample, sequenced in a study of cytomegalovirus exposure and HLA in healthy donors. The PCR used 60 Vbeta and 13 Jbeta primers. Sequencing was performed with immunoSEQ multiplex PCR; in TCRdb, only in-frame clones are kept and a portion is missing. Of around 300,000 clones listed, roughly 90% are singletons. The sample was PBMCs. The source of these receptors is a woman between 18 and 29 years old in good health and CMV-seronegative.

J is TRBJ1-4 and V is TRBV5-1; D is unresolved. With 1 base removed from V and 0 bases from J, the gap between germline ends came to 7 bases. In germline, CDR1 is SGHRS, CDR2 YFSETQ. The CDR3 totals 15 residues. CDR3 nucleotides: TGCGCCAGCAGCTTGTTTTATGCAACTAATGAAAAACTGTTTTTT. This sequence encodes CASSLFYATNEKLFF.

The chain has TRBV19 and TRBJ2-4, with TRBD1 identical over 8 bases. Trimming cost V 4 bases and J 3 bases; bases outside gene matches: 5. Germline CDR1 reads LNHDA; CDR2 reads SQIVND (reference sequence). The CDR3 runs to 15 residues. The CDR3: CASSTGGLGKNIQYF. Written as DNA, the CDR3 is TGTGCCAGTAGTACAGGGGGCCTGGGCAAAAACATTCAGTACTTC.

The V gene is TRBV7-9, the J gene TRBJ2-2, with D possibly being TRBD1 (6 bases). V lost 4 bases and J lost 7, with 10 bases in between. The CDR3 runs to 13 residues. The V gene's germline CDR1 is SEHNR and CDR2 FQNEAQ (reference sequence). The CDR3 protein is CASSSRGGGELFF. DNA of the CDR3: TGTGCCAGCAGCTCCAGGGGTGGCGGGGAGCTGTTTTTT.

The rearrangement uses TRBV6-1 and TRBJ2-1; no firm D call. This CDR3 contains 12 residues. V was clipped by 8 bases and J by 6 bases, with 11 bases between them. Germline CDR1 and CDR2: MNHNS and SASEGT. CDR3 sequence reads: CASVAGPNEQFF. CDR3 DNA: TGTGCCAGCGTGGCAGGTCCCAATGAGCAGTTCTTC.

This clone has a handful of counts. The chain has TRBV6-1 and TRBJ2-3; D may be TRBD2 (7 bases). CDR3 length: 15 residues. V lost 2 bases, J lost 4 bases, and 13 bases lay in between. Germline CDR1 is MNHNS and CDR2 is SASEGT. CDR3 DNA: TGTGCCAGCAGTGAAAAAGGGGGAGGGGCAGATACGCAGTATTTT. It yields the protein CASSEKGGGADTQYF.

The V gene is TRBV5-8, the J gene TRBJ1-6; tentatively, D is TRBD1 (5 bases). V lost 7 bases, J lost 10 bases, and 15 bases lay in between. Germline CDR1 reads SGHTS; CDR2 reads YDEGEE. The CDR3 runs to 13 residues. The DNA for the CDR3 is TGTGCCAGCCACTCCAGGGTCCGATCACCCCTCCACTTT. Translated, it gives CASHSRVRSPLHF. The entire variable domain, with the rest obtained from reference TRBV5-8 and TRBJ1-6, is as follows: EAGVTQSPTHLIKTRGQQATLRCSPISGHTSVYWYQQALGLGLQFLLWYDEGEERNRGNFPPRFSGRQFPNYSSELNVNALELEDSALYLCASHSRVRSPLHFGNGTRLTVT.

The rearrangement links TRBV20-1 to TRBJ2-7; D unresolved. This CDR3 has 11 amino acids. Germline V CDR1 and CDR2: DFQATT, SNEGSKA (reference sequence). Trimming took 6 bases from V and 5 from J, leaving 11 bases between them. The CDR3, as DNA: TGCAGTGCGGAGAAGGTAGACGAGCAGTACTTC. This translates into CSAEKVDEQYF.

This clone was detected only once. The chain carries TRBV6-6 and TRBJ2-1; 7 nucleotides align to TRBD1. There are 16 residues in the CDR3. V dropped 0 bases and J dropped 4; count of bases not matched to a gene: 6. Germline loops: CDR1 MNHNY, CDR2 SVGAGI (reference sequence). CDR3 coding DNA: TGTGCCAGCAGTTACTCAGAGGGGGCCTCGTACAATGAGCAGTTCTTC. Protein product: CASSYSEGASYNEQFF.

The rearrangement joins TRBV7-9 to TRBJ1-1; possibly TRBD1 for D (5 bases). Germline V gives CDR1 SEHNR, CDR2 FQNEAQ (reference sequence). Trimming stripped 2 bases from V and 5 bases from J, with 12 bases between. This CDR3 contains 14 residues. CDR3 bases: TGTGCCAGCAGCTTATCGGGAGGGGAAACTGAAGCTTTCTTT. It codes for CASSLSGGETEAFF.

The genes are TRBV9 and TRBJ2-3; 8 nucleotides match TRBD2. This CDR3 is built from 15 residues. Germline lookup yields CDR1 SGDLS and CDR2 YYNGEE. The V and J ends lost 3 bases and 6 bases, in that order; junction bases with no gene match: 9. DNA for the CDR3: TGTGCCAGCAGCGCCAGCGGGACTAGTGTTGATACGCAGTATTTT. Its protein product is CASSASGTSVDTQYF.

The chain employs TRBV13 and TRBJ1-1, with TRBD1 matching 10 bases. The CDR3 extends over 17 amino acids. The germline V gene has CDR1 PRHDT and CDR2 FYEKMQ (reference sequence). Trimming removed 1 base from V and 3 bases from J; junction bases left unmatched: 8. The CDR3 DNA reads TGTGCCAGCAGCTTAGCGGGACAGGGGTACCGGGACACTGAAGCTTTCTTT. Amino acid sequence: CASSLAGQGYRDTEAFF.

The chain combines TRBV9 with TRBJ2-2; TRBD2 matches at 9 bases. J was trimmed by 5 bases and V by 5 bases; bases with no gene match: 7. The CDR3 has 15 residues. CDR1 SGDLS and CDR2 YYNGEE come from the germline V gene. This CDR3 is CASSGGGAITGELFF. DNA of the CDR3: TGTGCCAGCAGTGGCGGGGGGGCCATAACCGGGGAGCTGTTTTTT. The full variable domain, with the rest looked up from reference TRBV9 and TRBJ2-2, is DSGVTQTPKHLITATGQRVTLRCSPRSGDLSVYWYQQSLDQGLQFLIQYYNGEERAKGNILERFSAQQFPDLHSELNLSSLELGDSALYFCASSGGGAITGELFFGEGSRLTVL.

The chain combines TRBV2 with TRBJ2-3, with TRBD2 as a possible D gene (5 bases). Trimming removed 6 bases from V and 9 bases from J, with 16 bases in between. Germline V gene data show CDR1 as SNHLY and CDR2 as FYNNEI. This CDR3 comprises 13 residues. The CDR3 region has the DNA TGTGCCAGCAGGCTCGGACGGACGGGAACGCAGTATTTT. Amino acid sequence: CASRLGRTGTQYF.

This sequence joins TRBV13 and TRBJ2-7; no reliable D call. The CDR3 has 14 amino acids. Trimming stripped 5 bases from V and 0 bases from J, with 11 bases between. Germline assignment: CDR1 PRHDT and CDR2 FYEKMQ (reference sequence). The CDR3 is CASSPNSPSYEQYF. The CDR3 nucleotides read TGTGCCAGCAGCCCGAACTCTCCCTCCTACGAGCAGTACTTC.

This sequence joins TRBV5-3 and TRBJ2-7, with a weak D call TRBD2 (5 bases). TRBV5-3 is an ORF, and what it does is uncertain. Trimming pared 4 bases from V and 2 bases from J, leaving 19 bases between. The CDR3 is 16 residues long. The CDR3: CARSVSRRFLPYEQYF. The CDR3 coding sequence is TGTGCCAGAAGCGTATCCAGGAGGTTTCTTCCCTACGAGCAGTACTTC.

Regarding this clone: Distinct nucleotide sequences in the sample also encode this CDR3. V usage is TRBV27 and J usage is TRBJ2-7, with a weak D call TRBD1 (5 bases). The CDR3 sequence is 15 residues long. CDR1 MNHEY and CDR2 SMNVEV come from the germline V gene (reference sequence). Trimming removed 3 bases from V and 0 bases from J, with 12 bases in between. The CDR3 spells CASSFRGLGSYEQYF. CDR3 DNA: TGTGCCAGCAGTTTTAGGGGTCTTGGCTCCTACGAGCAGTACTTC.

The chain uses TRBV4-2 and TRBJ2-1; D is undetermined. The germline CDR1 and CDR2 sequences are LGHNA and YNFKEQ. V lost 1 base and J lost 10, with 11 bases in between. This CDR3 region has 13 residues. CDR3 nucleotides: TGTGCCAGCAGCCAAGTGGAGATCGGCGAGCAGTTCTTC. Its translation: CASSQVEIGEQFF.

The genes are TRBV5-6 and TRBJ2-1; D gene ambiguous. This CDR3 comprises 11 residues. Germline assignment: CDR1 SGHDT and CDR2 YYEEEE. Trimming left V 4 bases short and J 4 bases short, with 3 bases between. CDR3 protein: CASSRYNEQFF. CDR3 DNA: TGTGCCAGCAGCCGGTACAATGAGCAGTTCTTC.

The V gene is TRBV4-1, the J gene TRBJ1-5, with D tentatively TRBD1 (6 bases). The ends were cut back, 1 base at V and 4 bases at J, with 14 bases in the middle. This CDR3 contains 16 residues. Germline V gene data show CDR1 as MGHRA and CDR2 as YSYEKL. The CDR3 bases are TGCGCCAGCAGCCAAGTTAGTGGACAGCCGAATCAGCCCCAGCATTTT. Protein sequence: CASSQVSGQPNQPQHF.

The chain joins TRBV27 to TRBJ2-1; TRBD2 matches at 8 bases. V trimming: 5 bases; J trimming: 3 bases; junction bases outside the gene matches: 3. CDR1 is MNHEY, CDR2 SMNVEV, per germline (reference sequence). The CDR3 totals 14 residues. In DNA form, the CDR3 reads TGTGCCAGCAGTCGGGGGGGGGTCTACAATGAGCAGTTCTTC. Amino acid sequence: CASSRGGVYNEQFF.

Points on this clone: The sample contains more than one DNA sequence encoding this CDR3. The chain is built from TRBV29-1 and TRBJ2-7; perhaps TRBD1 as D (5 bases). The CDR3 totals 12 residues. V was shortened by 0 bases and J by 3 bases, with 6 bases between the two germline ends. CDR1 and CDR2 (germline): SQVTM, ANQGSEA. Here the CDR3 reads CSVEDRVYEQYF. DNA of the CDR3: TGCAGCGTTGAAGACAGGGTCTACGAGCAGTACTTC.

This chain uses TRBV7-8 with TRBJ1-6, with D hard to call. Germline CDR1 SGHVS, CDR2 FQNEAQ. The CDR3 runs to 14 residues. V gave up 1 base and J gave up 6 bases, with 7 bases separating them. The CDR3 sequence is CASSLGEGNSPLHF. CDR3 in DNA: TGTGCCAGCAGCTTAGGGGAGGGTAATTCACCCCTCCACTTT.

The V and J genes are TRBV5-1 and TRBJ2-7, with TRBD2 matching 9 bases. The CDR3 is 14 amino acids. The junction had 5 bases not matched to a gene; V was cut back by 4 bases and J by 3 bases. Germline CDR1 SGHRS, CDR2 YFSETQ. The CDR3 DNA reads TGCGCCAGCAGCGAGGGACTAGCTGTCTACGAGCAGTACTTC. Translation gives CASSEGLAVYEQYF. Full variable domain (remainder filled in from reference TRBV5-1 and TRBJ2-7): KAGVTQTPRYLIKTRGQQVTLSCSPISGHRSVSWYQQTPGQGLQFLFEYFSETQRNKGNFPGRFSGRQFSNSRSEMNVSTLELGDSALYLCASSEGLAVYEQYFGPGTRLTVT.